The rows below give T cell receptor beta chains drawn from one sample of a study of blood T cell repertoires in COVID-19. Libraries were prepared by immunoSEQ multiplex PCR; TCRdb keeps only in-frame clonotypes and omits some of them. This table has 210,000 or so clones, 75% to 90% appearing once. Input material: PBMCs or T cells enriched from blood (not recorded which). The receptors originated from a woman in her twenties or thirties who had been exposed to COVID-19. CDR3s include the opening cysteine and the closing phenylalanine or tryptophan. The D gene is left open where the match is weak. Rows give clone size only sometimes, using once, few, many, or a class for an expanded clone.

CASTLGQGGPNTQYF TGTGCCAGCACCCTAGGACAGGGTGGCCCTAATACGCAGTATTTT 15 TRBJ2-3 TRBV6-5 TRBD1 NA
CASSYLGRNYGYTF TGTGCCAGCAGTTACCTGGGGAGGAACTATGGCTACACCTTC 14 TRBJ1-2 TRBV6-5 NA NA
CASSSGQGLSETQYF TGTGCCAGCAGCTCGGGACAGGGGTTGTCAGAGACCCAGTACTTC 15 TRBJ2-5 TRBV6-5 TRBD1 NA
CASGGRGYNSPLHF TGTGCTAGTGGCGGCAGGGGATATAATTCACCCCTCCACTTT 14 TRBJ1-6 TRBV12-5 NA NA
CAWSEGGTNEKLFF TGTGCCTGGAGTGAGGGGGGGACTAATGAAAAACTGTTTTTT 14 TRBJ1-4 TRBV30 NA many
CSVGHNEKLFF TGCAGCGTGGGCCATAATGAAAAACTGTTTTTT 11 TRBJ1-4 TRBV29-1 NA NA
CASSITSGITSEQFF TGTGCCAGCAGCATTACTAGCGGGATTACCAGTGAGCAGTTCTTC 15 TRBJ2-1 TRBV5-5 TRBD2 NA
CASSLGNKEETQYF TGTGCCAGCAGCTTAGGTAACAAGGAGGAGACCCAGTACTTC 14 TRBJ2-5 TRBV7-2 NA NA
CASSLMTSEQETQYF TGCGCCAGCAGCTTGATGACTAGCGAACAAGAGACCCAGTACTTC 15 TRBJ2-5 TRBV5-1 TRBD2 NA
CASSSGNGQSNSPLHF TGCGCCAGCAGCTCGGGGAACGGACAGAGTAATTCACCCCTCCACTTT 16 TRBJ1-6 TRBV5-1 NA NA
CASTGRLAGDTDTQYF TGTGCCAGCACTGGGAGACTAGCGGGCGACACAGATACGCAGTATTTT 16 TRBJ2-3 TRBV27 TRBD2 NA
CASSLFGGTSGQPQHF TGTGCCAGCAGTTTATTTGGAGGGACTTCGGGTCAGCCCCAGCATTTT 16 TRBJ1-5 TRBV28 NA NA
CASSEFDEQYF TGCGCCAGCAGTGAGTTCGACGAGCAGTACTTC 11 TRBJ2-7 TRBV10-2 NA NA
CASSQASLAGDYNEQFF TGCGCCAGCAGCCAGGCCTCGCTAGCGGGAGACTACAATGAGCAGTTCTTC 17 TRBJ2-1 TRBV4-1 TRBD2 once
CASSFSGTEKLFF TGTGCCAGCAGTTTCTCCGGGACAGAAAAACTGTTTTTT 13 TRBJ1-4 TRBV12-3/TRBV12-4 NA NA
CASSQVTANEKLFF TGCGCCAGCAGCCAAGTGACAGCTAATGAAAAACTGTTTTTT 14 TRBJ1-4 TRBV4-1 NA NA
CASSEAGTVSTDTQYF TGTGCCAGCAGTGAAGCAGGGACAGTCTCCACAGATACGCAGTATTTT 16 TRBJ2-3 TRBV2 TRBD1 NA